This record covers a single TCR beta chain. Its matching antigen is unknown. 5' RACE with UMI labels generated the TRB cDNA libraries. From its re-call of the 5' RACE reads, TCRdb lists each CDR3 protein once, without DNA. Its clone listing holds tens of thousands of distinct CDR3 sequences. This sample was taken from a study of CXCR3-negative and CXCR3-positive naive CD8 T cells. Study-wide results and limits: In CXCR3-positive naive cells, the TRB CDR3s were more hydrophobic than in CXCR3-negative naive cells. Naive cells, whether CXCR3-negative or CXCR3-positive, had similar TRBV-TRBJ usage, while memory cells differed. Upon cryopreservation, CXCR3 expression partially decreased, and most assays used fresh PBMCs.

From germline, CDR1 is MGHRA and CDR2 YSYEKL. This CDR3 region has 13 residues. Specimen: naive CXCR3+ CD8+ T cells from blood. Subset specified: CD45RO-CCR7+CD27+CD95- naive CD8+ T cells expressing CXCR3 (TNR3+). This clonotype originated in a human donor in good health. Some clones in this sample may be carry-over from other donors' samples. The rearrangement joins TRBV4-1 to TRBJ1-5; there is no DNA to check the TCRdb D call of TRBD1. The CDR3 loop is CASSQVPAQPQHF.